This T cell receptor beta chain was observed in a study of shared clonotypes between healthy human individuals. Study at large: With ages of 18 to 49, the donors were a couple of women and three men. Each donor's CD4 naive and CD4 memory cells filled three plates apiece, CD8 naive two, and CD8 memory one.

Terminally differentiated effector memory CD45RA+ cells were excluded by CCR7 positive selection of CD45RO-negative cells. All donors were Caucasian adults living in Nashville, Tennessee. Germline V gene data show CDR1 as SEHNR and CDR2 as FQNEAQ (reference sequence). The CDR3 sequence is 12 residues long. The V and J ends lost 5 bases and 9 bases respectively, with 11 bases between them. Clones were sequenced by immunoSEQ multiplex PCR, and TCRdb holds only the in-frame ones, with some missing. Of nearly 2 million clones in the sample, approximately 94% are singletons; the top ten hold around 1%. This clone was seen once.

This clonotype originated in a man aged 18 to 30 in good health. The chain combines TRBV7-9 with TRBJ2-1; D is unclear. Sequencing was carried out using naive CD8+ T cells sorted from blood. This CDR3 is CASSPPLGEQFF. CDR3 bases: TGTGCCAGCAGCCCCCCCCTGGGTGAGCAGTTCTTC.